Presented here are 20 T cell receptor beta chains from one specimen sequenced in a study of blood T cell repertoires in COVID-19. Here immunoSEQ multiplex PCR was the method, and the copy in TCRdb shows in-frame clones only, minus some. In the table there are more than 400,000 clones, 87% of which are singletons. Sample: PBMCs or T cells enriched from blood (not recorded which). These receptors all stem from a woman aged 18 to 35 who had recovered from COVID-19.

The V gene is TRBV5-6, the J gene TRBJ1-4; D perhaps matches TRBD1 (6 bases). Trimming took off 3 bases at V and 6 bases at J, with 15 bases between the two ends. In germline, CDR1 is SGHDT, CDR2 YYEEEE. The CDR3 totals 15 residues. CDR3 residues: CASSSVDRQDEKLFF. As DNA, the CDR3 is TGTGCCAGCAGCTCCGTAGATCGACAGGATGAAAAACTGTTTTTT.

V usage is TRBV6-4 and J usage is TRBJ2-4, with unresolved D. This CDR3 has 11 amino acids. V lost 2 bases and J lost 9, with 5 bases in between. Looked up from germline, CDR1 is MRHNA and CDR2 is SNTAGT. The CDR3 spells CASSDGTIQYF. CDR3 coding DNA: TGTGCCAGCAGTGACGGCACCATTCAGTACTTC.

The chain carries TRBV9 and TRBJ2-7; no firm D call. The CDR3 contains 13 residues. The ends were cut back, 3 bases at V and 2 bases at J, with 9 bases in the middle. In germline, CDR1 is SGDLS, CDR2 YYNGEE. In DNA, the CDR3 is TGTGCCAGCAGCGGGGCCTTACCCTACGAGCAGTACTTC. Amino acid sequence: CASSGALPYEQYF. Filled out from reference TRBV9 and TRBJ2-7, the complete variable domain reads DSGVTQTPKHLITATGQRVTLRCSPRSGDLSVYWYQQSLDQGLQFLIQYYNGEERAKGNILERFSAQQFPDLHSELNLSSLELGDSALYFCASSGALPYEQYFGPGTRLTVT.

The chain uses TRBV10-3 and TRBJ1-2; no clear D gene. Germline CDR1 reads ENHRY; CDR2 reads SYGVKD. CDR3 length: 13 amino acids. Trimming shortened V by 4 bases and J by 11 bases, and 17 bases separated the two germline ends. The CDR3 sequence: CAISAGPLERYTF. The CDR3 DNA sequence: TGTGCCATCAGTGCCGGCCCCCTCGAGAGGTACACCTTC.

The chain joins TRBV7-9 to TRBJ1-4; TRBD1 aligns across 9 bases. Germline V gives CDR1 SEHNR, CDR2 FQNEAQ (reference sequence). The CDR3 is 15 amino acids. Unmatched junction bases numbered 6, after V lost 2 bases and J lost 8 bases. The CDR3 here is CASSLPGQGREKLFF. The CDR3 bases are TGTGCCAGCAGCTTACCGGGACAGGGTAGAGAAAAACTGTTTTTT.

The CDR3 spells CASSPGLAGGVQETQYF. The CDR3 DNA reads as TGTGCCAGCAGCCCGGGACTAGCGGGGGGGGTACAAGAGACCCAGTACTTC. The chain links TRBV7-2 to TRBJ2-5; 16 bases agree with TRBD2. Germline V gene lookup returns CDR1 SGHTA and CDR2 FQGNSA. The ends lost 5 bases at V and 2 bases at J; junction bases unmatched: 5. This CDR3 has 17 amino acids.

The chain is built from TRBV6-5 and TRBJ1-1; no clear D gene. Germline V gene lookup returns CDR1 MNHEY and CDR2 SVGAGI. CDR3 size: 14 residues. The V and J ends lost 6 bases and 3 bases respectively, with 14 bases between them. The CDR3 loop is CASRSPGRDTEAFF. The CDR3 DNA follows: TGTGCCAGCAGATCCCCGGGGAGAGACACTGAAGCTTTCTTT.

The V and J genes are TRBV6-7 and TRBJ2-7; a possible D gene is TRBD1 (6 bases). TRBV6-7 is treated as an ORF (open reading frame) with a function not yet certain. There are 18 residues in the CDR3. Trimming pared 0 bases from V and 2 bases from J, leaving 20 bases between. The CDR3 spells CASSYSILRDEGAYEQYF. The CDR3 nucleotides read TGTGCCAGCAGTTACTCGATATTACGGGACGAGGGGGCCTACGAGCAGTACTTC.

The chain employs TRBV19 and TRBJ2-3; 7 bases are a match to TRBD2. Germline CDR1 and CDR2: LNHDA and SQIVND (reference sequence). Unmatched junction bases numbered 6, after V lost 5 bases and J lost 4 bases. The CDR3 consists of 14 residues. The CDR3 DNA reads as TGTGCCAGTAGTCCGGGACTATGGGCAGATACGCAGTATTTT. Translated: CASSPGLWADTQYF.

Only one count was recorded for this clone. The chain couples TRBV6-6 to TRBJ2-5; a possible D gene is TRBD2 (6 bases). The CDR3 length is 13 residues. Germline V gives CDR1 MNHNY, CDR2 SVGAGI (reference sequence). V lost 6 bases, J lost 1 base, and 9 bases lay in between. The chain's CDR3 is CASRAGPQETQYF. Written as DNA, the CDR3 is TGTGCCAGCAGGGCGGGACCCCAAGAGACCCAGTACTTC.

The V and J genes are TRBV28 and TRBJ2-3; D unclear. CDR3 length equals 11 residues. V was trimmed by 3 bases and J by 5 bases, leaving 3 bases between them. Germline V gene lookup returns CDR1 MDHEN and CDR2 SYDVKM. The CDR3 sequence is CASSLRDTQYF. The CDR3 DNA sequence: TGTGCCAGCAGTTTGCGAGATACGCAGTATTTT.

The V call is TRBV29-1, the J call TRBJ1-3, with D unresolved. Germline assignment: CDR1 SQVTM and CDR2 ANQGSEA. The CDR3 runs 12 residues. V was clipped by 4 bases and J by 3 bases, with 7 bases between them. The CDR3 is CSVVRFGNTIYF. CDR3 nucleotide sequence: TGCAGCGTTGTTCGTTTTGGAAACACCATATATTTT.

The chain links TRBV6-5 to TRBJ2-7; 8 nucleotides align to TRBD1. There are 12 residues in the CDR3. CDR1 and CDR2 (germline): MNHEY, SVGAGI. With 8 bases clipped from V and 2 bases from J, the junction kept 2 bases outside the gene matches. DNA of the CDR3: TGTGCCAGCGGGGACAGGACCTACGAGCAGTACTTC. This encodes CASGDRTYEQYF.

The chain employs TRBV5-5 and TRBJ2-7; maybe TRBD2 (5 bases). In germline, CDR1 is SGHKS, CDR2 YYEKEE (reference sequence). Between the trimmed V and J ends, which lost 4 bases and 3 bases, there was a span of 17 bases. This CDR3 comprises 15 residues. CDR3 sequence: CASSPRDSPHYEQYF. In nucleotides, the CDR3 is TGTGCCAGCAGCCCCCGGGATAGCCCTCACTACGAGCAGTACTTC.

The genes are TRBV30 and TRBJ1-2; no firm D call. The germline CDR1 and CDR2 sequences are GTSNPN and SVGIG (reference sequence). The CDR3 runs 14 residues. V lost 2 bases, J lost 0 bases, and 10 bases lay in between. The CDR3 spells CAWSPVLANYGYTF. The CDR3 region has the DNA TGTGCCTGGAGTCCGGTCTTAGCTAACTATGGCTACACCTTC.

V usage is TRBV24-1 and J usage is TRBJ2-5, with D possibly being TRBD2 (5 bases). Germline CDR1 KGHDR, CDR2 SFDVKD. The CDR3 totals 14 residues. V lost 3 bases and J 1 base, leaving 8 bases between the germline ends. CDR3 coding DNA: TGTGCCACCAGTGATCGGGGTCCCCAAGAGACCCAGTACTTC. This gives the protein CATSDRGPQETQYF.

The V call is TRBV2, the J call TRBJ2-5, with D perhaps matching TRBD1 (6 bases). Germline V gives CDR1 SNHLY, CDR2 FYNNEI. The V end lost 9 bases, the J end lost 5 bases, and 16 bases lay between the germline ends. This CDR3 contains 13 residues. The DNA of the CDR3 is TGTGCCAGTTCATGGACAGTTCGGGAGACCCAGTACTTC. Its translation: CASSWTVRETQYF.

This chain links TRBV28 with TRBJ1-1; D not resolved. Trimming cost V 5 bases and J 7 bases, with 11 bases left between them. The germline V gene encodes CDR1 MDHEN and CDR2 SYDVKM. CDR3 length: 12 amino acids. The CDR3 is CASSRLQYEAFF. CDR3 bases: TGTGCCAGCAGTAGACTACAGTATGAAGCTTTCTTT. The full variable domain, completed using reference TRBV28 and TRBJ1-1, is DVKVTQSSRYLVKRTGEKVFLECVQDMDHENMFWYRQDPGLGLRLIYFSYDVKMKEKGDIPEGYSVSREKKERFSLILESASTNQTSMYLCASSRLQYEAFFGQGTRLTVV.

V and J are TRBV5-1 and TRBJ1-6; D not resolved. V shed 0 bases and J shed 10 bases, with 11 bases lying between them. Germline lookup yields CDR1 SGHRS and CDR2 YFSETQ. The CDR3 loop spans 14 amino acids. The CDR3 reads CASSLDSIRSPLHF. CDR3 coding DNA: TGCGCCAGCAGCTTGGACAGTATCCGCTCACCCCTCCACTTT.

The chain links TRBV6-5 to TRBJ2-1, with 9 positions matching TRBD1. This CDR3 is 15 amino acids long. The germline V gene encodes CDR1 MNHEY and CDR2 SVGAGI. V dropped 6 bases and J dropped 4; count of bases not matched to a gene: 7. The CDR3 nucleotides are TGTGCCAGCAGCCGGGGACAGGGTTTGTACAATGAGCAGTTCTTC. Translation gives CASSRGQGLYNEQFF.